The entry below gives a single T cell receptor beta chain sequence along with its context. There is no known antigen for this receptor. Per-base quality was not reported, and no clone a single base away is much larger than it. The identical CDR3 is also encoded by other nucleotide sequences in the sample. CDR1 and CDR2 are read off the germline V gene as SNHLY and FYNNEI. From V the trimming removes 4 bases and from J it removes 2 bases, while the gene matches leave 1 base of the junction unaccounted for. From the cysteine up to the phenylalanine, the CDR3 has a length of 14 residues. Just the 42-base CDR3 DNA is kept, in frame starting at base 1. TCRbeta CDR3 regions were amplified from genomic DNA by means of the immunoSEQ Assay, a bias-controlled multiplex PCR. As for how the authors treated the data: Within the assay, amplification of reference gene primers was used to estimate how many nucleated cells each sample contained. Sequence reads were collapsed and filtered to measure the absolute abundance of every unique TCRbeta CDR3 rearrangement. Productive Simpson clonality was computed per sample as the square root of Simpson's diversity index over productive rearrangements. TCRdb obtained this table from immuneACCESS and retained in-frame rearrangements with V and J assigned. These tables miss some clones; where compared with another copy, unresolved V genes account for less than half of the shortfall, and the remainder is unexplained. The V and J calls and clone size were taken over from that table, and D and trimming were inferred from the DNA. The sample data list 300,000 to 350,000 clones, and around 88% of these were observed just once. Jointly, the top ten make up 1.5% to 2% of the sample.

This entry belongs to a study of blood T cell repertoires in COVID-19 (dated by TCRdb to between 2020 and 2021). General notes on the study: Samples from collaborators originated in the United States, Italy and Spain and spanned both the acute and convalescent phases of COVID-19. The prospective study material was composed of cDNA or gDNA derived from T cells, B-cell-depleted T cells, or PBMCs. Subjects who had been exposed to COVID-19, were actively infected with it, or had recovered from it provided the deeply sampled blood TCRbeta repertoires that made up the dataset. The repertoires were made available in a free public database intended to serve as a resource for research on the immune response to SARS-CoV-2. The samples were drawn from two sources: the first 160 participants of the ongoing ImmuneRACE study, and over 1,000 subjects contributed by 6 global collaborators. The sample metadata nearly always contained a de-identified subject ID, COVID-19 status, age in years and sex. Where HLA class I and class II types were available, the types were taken from metadata supplied by the sample provider, not from assay-based typing.

In Seattle, one collaborating source enrolled patients while the infection was active and tracked those patients longitudinally over the course of disease. Each collaborating institution followed its own protocols to collect whole blood in K2EDTA tubes. For TCRbeta analysis, collaborators shipped samples in one of three forms: frozen whole blood, isolated PBMCs, or DNA extracted from either of those sample types. What the research found in general, with its limitations: The quantity of clinical and demographic metadata differed by source and by participant and was supplied without curation.

The sample taken for sequencing was peripheral blood. The chain couples TRBV2 to TRBJ2-5; TRBD2 agrees with 10 junctional bases. This sequence originates from a woman aged 30 to 39 with COVID-19, enrolled during active disease. The CDR3 region: CASSASGGQETQYF. The bases read TGTGCCAGCAGTGCTAGCGGGGGTCAAGAGACCCAGTACTTC.